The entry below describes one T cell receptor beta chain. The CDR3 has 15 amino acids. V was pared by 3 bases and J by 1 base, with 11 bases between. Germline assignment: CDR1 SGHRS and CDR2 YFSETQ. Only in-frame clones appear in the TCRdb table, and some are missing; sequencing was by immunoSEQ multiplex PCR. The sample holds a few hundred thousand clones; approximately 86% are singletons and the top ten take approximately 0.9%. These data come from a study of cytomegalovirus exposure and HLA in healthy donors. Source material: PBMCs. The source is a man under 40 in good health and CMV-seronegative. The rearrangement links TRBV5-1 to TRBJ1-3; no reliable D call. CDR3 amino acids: CASSSGTLSGNTIYF. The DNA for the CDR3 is TGCGCCAGCAGCTCAGGAACTCTTTCTGGAAACACCATATATTTT.